This T cell receptor beta chain was sequenced for a study of T cell repertoires in cytomegalovirus infection. This CDR3 region has 13 residues. V shed 0 bases and J shed 3 bases, with 6 bases lying between them. Germline V lookup: CDR1 ENHRY, CDR2 SYGVKD. TCRdb used MiXCR to reprocess the reads, holding one entry per CDR3 protein. This sample has about 920,000 distinct CDR3 sequences, with roughly 30% found just once. This clonotype has a handful of counts. Its antigen remains unknown. V usage is TRBV10-3 and J usage is TRBJ2-7, with D unclear. This clonotype was obtained from a human donor in good health (CMV status not recorded). Some clones in this sample may be carry-over from other donors' samples. The source material was cultured CD8+ T cells from PBMCs, sampled from culture after CMV antigen stimulation. The CDR3 DNA follows: TGTGCCATCAGTGAGTCCTACGGCTACGAGCAGTACGTC. It codes for CAISESYGYEQYV.